Following are 7 T cell receptor beta chains from one sample sequenced in a study of blood T cell repertoires in COVID-19 (TCRdb year 2020). The library relied on the immunoSEQ multiplex PCR assay. Here the immuneACCESS table is served through TCRdb, limited to in-frame sequences with V and J called. Missing clones are a known gap in these copies; in checked studies unresolved V genes cover under half, and the rest lacks a known reason. The sample records some 130,000 clones, about 81% of which are singletons. Of the sample, roughly 2.3% falls within the top ten clones. Sequencing used PBMCs or T cells enriched from blood (not recorded which). The receptors shown here come from a man aged 35-49 years with acute COVID-19.

This clone is a singleton in its sample. The rearrangement links TRBV28 to TRBJ2-1, with D hard to call. Deletions cut 3 bases from V and 4 bases from J, with 13 bases between. The CDR3 totals 15 residues. In germline, CDR1 is MDHEN, CDR2 SYDVKM. The CDR3 DNA sequence: TGTGCCAGCAGTTTGCGAACGGTCGATTACAATGAGCAGTTCTTC. The encoded protein is CASSLRTVDYNEQFF.

Here the CDR3 DNA reads TGTGCCAGCAGTGATCCCGGGACAGACTATGGCTACACCTTC. This codes for CASSDPGTDYGYTF. The chain joins TRBV25-1 to TRBJ1-2; 7 nucleotides line up with TRBD1. The CDR3 loop spans 14 amino acids. CDR1 MGHDK and CDR2 SYGVNS come from the germline V gene. V lost 3 bases and J lost 3; bases outside the gene matches: 4.

The genes are TRBV18 and TRBJ1-5, with 10 nucleotides matching TRBD1. CDR1 and CDR2 from the germline V gene are KGHSH and LQKENI. CDR3 length equals 16 residues. The junction had 7 bases not matched to a gene; V was cut back by 3 bases and J by 5 bases. The CDR3 spells CASSPLRDRGYQPQHF. The CDR3 DNA reads as TGTGCCAGCTCACCTCTCCGGGACAGGGGCTATCAGCCCCAGCATTTT.

The rearrangement links TRBV19 to TRBJ2-2, with D possibly being TRBD2 (6 bases). The CDR3 is 15 amino acids. From germline, CDR1 is LNHDA and CDR2 SQIVND (reference sequence). The V end lost 5 bases, the J end lost 1 base, and 11 bases lay between the germline ends. The CDR3 spells CASSPQGGNTGELFF. The CDR3 DNA follows: TGTGCCAGTAGTCCGCAGGGAGGGAACACCGGGGAGCTGTTTTTT.

The chain carries TRBV10-3 and TRBJ2-3, with a possible D match to TRBD2 (7 bases). This CDR3 contains 15 residues. V lost 3 bases to trimming and J lost 4 bases, with 14 bases between them. In germline, CDR1 is ENHRY, CDR2 SYGVKD. In DNA form, the CDR3 reads TGTGCCATCAGTGATCCGGGGGGCGAGGCAGATACGCAGTATTTT. It translates to CAISDPGGEADTQYF.

V gene TRBV7-2 combines with J gene TRBJ2-1; D may be TRBD2 (5 bases). This CDR3 is 15 amino acids long. Germline V CDR1 and CDR2: SGHTA, FQGNSA. Trimming cost V 5 bases and J 4 bases, with 15 bases left between them. The CDR3 nucleotides read TGTGCCAGCAGCCCAGCCGGGGATCCTTACAATGAGCAGTTCTTC. It encodes CASSPAGDPYNEQFF.

V and J are TRBV30 and TRBJ1-1, with 9 bases identical to TRBD1. The CDR3 is 12 residues long. V was pared by 5 bases and J by 6 bases, with 4 bases of the junction left unmatched. CDR1 and CDR2 from the germline V gene are GTSNPN and SVGIG (reference sequence). CDR3 sequence (DNA): TGTGCCTGGGACAGGGGGATAGCTGAAGCTTTCTTT. This encodes CAWDRGIAEAFF.